This T cell receptor beta chain stems from a study of blood T cell repertoires in COVID-19. The overall study: Samples of COVID-19 (acute and convalescent) were obtained from the United States, Italy and Spain.

The CDR3 runs 14 residues. Trimming pared 3 bases from V and 7 bases from J, leaving 11 bases between. Germline CDR1 and CDR2: SGDLS and YYNGEE. Study processing details: It was from reference gene primer amplification that nucleated cell counts were estimated. Sequenced by immunoSEQ multiplex PCR; TCRdb stores in-frame clones only, minus some. V, J and clone size derive from that table, while D and trimming were established from the DNA sequence. The table has fewer than 130,000 clones, about 88% seen once. The receptor's source is a human donor in a cohort sampled during active COVID-19. The J gene is TRBJ1-6, the V gene TRBV9; weak D call: TRBD1 (5 bases). The material sequenced was peripheral blood. The CDR3 bases are TGTGCCAGCAGCGCAACAGGAGAGAATTCACCCCTCCACTTT. It specifies CASSATGENSPLHF. Looking up the rest from reference TRBV9 and TRBJ1-6 gives the full variable domain: DSGVTQTPKHLITATGQRVTLRCSPRSGDLSVYWYQQSLDQGLQFLIQYYNGEERAKGNILERFSAQQFPDLHSELNLSSLELGDSALYFCASSATGENSPLHFGNGTRLTVT.